This T cell receptor (beta chain) came from a study of T cells in Graves' hyperthyroidism and ophthalmopathy. The CDR3 runs 17 residues. Trimming stripped 5 bases from V and 2 bases from J, with 21 bases between. Germline-derived CDR1 and CDR2 are SEHNR and FQNEAQ (reference sequence). Findings and limits, study-wide: A model of 13 V-J pairs discriminated ophthalmopathy from stable hyperthyroidism. Most clonotypes expanded in thyroid above 0.001 were likewise present in blood.

Notes on this clonotype: What it binds is unknown.

Any patient presenting with uncontrolled infection, other autoimmune disease, pregnancy or lactation was left out. Orbital computed tomography, thyroid ultrasound, serum thyroxine and TRAb, and clinical symptoms together informed the diagnoses. The source material, RNA transcripts, was used to amplify TCR beta CDR3 regions. Researchers ran a first-round RT-PCR on the TCR CDR3 using the HTBI primer set. In TCRdb, the multiplex PCR reads were re-called with MiXCR into one record per CDR3 protein. The data show approximately 700,000 distinct CDR3 sequences, with about 45% seen just once and roughly 6.5% held by the top ten.

This chain uses TRBV7-9 with TRBJ1-1, with D hard to call. The TCR comes from an adult man with Graves' disease, either hyperthyroidism or ophthalmopathy (not recorded which). Input material: peripheral blood or thyroid tissue (not recorded which). CDR3 residues: CASSQDLGMAQNTEAFF. Written as DNA, the CDR3 is TGTGCCAGCAGCCAAGATTTGGGGATGGCTCAAAACACTGAAGCTTTCTTT.